This T cell receptor (beta chain) was sequenced during a study of blood T cell repertoires in COVID-19. As for the study in general: PBMCs, B-cell-depleted T cells, or T cells were the source of the cDNA or gDNA that made up the material.

The germline V and J ends were trimmed by 5 bases and 0 bases, with 14 bases remaining between them. CDR1 is SGHAT, CDR2 FQNNGV, per germline. CDR3 length: 16 amino acids. As processed by the authors: Cell counts per sample came from amplifying reference gene primers. TCRdb's copy holds only in-frame clones and misses some; the assay was immunoSEQ multiplex PCR. V and J calls and clone size come straight from that table; D and trimming were deduced from the DNA. The data show about 240,000 clones, with about 85% seen just once and roughly 2% held by the top ten. The sequencing sample was made of peripheral blood. This receptor was obtained from a man aged 25 to 40 who had recovered from COVID-19. The rearrangement joins TRBV11-2 to TRBJ2-1; TRBD1 is a possible D gene (7 bases). CDR3 in DNA: TGTGCCAGCAGCCCGGGGGACAGCAGCTCCTACAATGAGCAGTTCTTC. It yields the protein CASSPGDSSSYNEQFF.